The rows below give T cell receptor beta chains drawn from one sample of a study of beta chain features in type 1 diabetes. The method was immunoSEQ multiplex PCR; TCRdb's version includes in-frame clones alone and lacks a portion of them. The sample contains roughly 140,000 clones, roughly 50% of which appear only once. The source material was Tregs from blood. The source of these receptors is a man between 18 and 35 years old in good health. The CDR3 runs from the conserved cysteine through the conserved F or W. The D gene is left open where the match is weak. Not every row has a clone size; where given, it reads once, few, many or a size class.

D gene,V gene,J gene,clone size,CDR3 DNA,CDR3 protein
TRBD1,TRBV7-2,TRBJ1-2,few,TGTGCCAGCAGCTTCGGACAGGGGGGGGCTAACTATGGCTACACCTTC,CASSFGQGGANYGYTF
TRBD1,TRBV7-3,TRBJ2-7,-,TGTGCCAGCAGCCCTTCGGCGGACAGGGGGCTCGACGAGCAGTACTTC,CASSPSADRGLDEQYF
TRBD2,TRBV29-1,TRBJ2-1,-,TGCAGCGTTCGGACTAGCGGGAGCGGCGCCTACAATGAGCAGTTCTTC,CSVRTSGSGAYNEQFF
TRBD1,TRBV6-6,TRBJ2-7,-,TGTGCCAGCAGTAATTTGGGACAGGGAATCTACGAGCAGTACTTC,CASSNLGQGIYEQYF
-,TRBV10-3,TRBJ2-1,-,TGTGCCATCAGTGCCGGACTGGGAGAGAGTGAGTACAATGAGCAGTTCTTC,CAISAGLGESEYNEQFF
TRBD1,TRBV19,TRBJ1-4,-,TGTGCCAGTAGTATACGACAGGGGACGCCTAATGAAAAACTGTTTTTT,CASSIRQGTPNEKLFF
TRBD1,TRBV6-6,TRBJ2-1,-,TGTGCCAGCAGCCGGGGACAGGGCTCATGGGATGAGCAGTTCTTC,CASSRGQGSWDEQFF
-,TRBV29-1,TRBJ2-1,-,TGCAGCGTGTATACTGGGGGGAATGAGCAGTTCTTC,CSVYTGGNEQFF
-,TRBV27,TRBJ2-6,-,TGTGCCAGCAGTTTATACCCCCGGGGTTCTGGGGCCAACGTCCTGACTTTC,CASSLYPRGSGANVLTF
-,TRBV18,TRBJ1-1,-,TGTGCCAGCTCACCGCAGGAAGCGAACACTGAAGCTTTCTTT,CASSPQEANTEAFF
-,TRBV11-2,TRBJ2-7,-,TGTGCCAGCAGCTTAGACAGGGACGAGCAGTACTTC,CASSLDRDEQYF
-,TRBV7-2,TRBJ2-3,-,TGTGCCAGCAGCTTATCACTAGGGGGACTAAGTAGCACAGATACGCAGTATTTT,CASSLSLGGLSSTDTQYF
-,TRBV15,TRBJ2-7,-,TGTGCCACCAGCAGAGATGGGGGCAGCTCCTACGAGCAGTACTTC,CATSRDGGSSYEQYF
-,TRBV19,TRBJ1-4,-,TGTGCCAGTAGACAACCCCCCGGTAGGGGGGGAGTTAATGAAAAACTGTTTTTT,CASRQPPGRGGVNEKLFF
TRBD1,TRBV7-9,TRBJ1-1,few,TGTGCCAGCAGCTTCCAGGGGGGCGTTGGTGAAGCTTTCTTT,CASSFQGGVGEAFF
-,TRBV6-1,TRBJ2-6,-,TGTGCCAGCCGGGTGTCAGCCGGGGCCAACGTCCTGACTTTC,CASRVSAGANVLTF
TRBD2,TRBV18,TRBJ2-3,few,TGTGCCAGCTCACTTCGTGCTAGCGGGAGAACAGATACGCAGTATTTT,CASSLRASGRTDTQYF
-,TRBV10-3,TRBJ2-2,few,TGTGCCATCAGTGAGTCGAGGGATTGGAACACCGGGGAGCTGTTTTTT,CAISESRDWNTGELFF
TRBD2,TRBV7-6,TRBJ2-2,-,TGTGCCAGCAGCTTAGGAATCGGGGGGTCGATCGGGGAGCTGTTTTTT,CASSLGIGGSIGELFF
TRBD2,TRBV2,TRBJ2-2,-,TGTGCCAGCAGTCAAGGCGTGGTAGCGGGACAAACCGGGGAGCTGTTTTTT,CASSQGVVAGQTGELFF
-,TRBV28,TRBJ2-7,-,TGTGCCAGCAGTTTTTCCCTATCCCCCTACGAGCAGTACTTC,CASSFSLSPYEQYF
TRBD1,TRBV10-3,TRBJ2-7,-,TGTGCCATCAGCCCTGGGACAGGGGGGCGCGAGCAGTACTTC,CAISPGTGGREQYF